This TCR beta chain appears in the sequencing data of a study of OX40 agonist ivuxolimab in advanced cancers. About this clone: Antigen specificity is unknown.

The length of the CDR3 is 15 residues. V was pared by 4 bases and J by 10 bases, with 11 bases of the junction left unmatched. CDR1 MDHEN and CDR2 SYDVKM come from the germline V gene. The assay was immunoSEQ multiplex PCR, and TCRdb's table has in-frame clones only and misses some. The data show around 94,000 clones, with roughly 84% seen just once and 3% to 4% held by the top ten. Whole-study results and caveats: Certain nonresponders additionally had low normalized T-cell clonal expansion. At 0.1 to 3.0 mg/kg, clonal expansion of CD4+ and CD8+ blood T cells had occurred by week 6.

The sample was CD4+ or CD8+ T cells sorted from blood, taken in a trial of the OX40 agonist ivuxolimab. This sequence was found in an adult with an advanced solid tumor such as melanoma, head and neck, liver or kidney cancer. The rearrangement uses TRBV28 and TRBJ2-1; 9 bases align to TRBD2. In DNA form, the CDR3 reads TGTGCCAGCAGTTCCCGAGCGGGAGGAGTAGGGGAGCAGTTCTTC. It specifies CASSSRAGGVGEQFF.